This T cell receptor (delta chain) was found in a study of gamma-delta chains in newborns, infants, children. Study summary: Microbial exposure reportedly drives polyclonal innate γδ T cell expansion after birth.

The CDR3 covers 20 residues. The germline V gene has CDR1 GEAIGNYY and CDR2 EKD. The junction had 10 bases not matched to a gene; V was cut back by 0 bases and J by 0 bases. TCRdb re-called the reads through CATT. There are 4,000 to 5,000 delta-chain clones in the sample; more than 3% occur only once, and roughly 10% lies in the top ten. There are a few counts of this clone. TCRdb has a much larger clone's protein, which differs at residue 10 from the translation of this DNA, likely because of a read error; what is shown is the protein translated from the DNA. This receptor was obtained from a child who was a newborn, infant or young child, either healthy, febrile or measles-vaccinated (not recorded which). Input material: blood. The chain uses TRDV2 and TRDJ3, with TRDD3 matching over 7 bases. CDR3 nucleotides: TGTGCCTGTGACACCGGGGGTACTGGGGAACCCTCCTGGGACACCCGACAGATGTTTTTC. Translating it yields CACDTGGTGEPSWDTRQMFF.